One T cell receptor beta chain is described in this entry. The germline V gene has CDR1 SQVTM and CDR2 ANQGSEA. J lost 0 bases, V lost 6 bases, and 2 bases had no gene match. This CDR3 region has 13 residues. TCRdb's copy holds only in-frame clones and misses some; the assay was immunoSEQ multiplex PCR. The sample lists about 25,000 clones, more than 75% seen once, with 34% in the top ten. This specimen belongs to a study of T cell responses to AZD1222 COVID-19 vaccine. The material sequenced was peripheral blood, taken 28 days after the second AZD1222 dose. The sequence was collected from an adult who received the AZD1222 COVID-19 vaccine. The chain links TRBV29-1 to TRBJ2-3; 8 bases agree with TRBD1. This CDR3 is CSVRQGSTDTQYF. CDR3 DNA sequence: TGCAGCGTCCGACAGGGGAGCACAGATACGCAGTATTTT.